The clone carrying this T cell receptor beta chain was counted ten times or more. The V gene's germline CDR1 is LNHDA and CDR2 SQIVND (reference sequence). The germline V and J ends were trimmed by 3 bases and 7 bases, with 16 bases remaining between them. The CDR3 is 15 amino acids. These data come from a study of early T cells in non-severe SARS-CoV-2 infection. Study-wide context: The chains were unpaired, and the sequenced material was bulk RNA from unsorted whole blood.

TCRdb recomputed calls from the 5' RACE reads with MiXCR, one row per CDR3 protein. Of about 35,000 distinct CDR3 sequences in the sample, about 5.2% were seen once. The sample consisted of whole blood, taken at baseline. The V gene is TRBV19, the J gene TRBJ1-5; D gene uncertain. The origin of this receptor is an adult who was a healthcare worker with PCR-confirmed SARS-CoV-2 infection or an uninfected control (not recorded which). This CDR3 is CASSIRLKGGQPQHF. The CDR3, as DNA: TGTGCCAGTAGTATCCGCTTGAAGGGTGGCCAGCCCCAGCATTTT.